The rows below give T cell receptor beta chains drawn from one sample of a study of neoadjuvant anti-PD-1 for oral cavity cancer. The data were produced by immunoSEQ multiplex PCR, yet TCRdb's version contains in-frame clones alone and is incomplete. The sample lists about 12,000 clones, 71% occurring once. The sequencing used PBMCs, collected after nivolumab (anti-PD-1) treatment. These TCRs come from a person between 40 and 80 years old with oral cavity squamous cell carcinoma. The CDR3 runs from the conserved cysteine through the conserved F or W. D genes are given only for firm matches. Some rows have no size entry. The others give once, few or many, or a class for an expanded clone.

CASIGLGTEAFF	TGTGCCAGTATTGGTCTGGGCACTGAAGCTTTCTTT	few	-	TRBV19	TRBJ1-1
CASSLGSIANYGYTF	TGCGCCAGCAGCTTGGGAAGTATCGCTAACTATGGCTACACCTTC	few	-	TRBV5-1	TRBJ1-2
CASSFMGGRFYEQYF	TGTGCCAGCAGCTTCATGGGGGGACGGTTCTACGAGCAGTACTTC	-	-	TRBV5-4	TRBJ2-7
CAWSETGTDEKLFF	TGTGCCTGGAGTGAGACCGGGACGGACGAAAAACTGTTTTTT	-	-	TRBV30	TRBJ1-4
CASSDRGYGYTF	TGTGCCAGCAGTGATCGGGGCTATGGCTACACCTTC	-	-	TRBV2	TRBJ1-2
CASRGTGGYGYTF	TGTGCCAGCAGGGGAACAGGGGGGTATGGCTACACCTTC	-	TRBD1	TRBV27	TRBJ1-2
CASSYSGANTGELFF	TGTGCCAGCAGTTACTCGGGCGCGAACACCGGGGAGCTGTTTTTT	-	-	TRBV6-5	TRBJ2-2
CASRRGGYRDKKLFF	TGTGCCAGCAGGCGAGGGGGCTACAGAGACAAGAAACTGTTTTTT	-	TRBD1	TRBV27	TRBJ1-4
CASSLALSGLADETQYF	TGTGCCAGCAGCTTAGCGCTATCGGGACTAGCTGATGAGACCCAGTACTTC	-	TRBD2	TRBV7-8	TRBJ2-5
CASRGTSSYEQYF	TGTGCCAGCAGGGGGACTAGCTCCTACGAGCAGTACTTC	few	TRBD2	TRBV28	TRBJ2-7
CASSNSYYEQYF	TGTGCCAGCAGTAATTCCTACTACGAGCAGTACTTC	-	-	TRBV6-1	TRBJ2-7
CASRTMLEAFF	TGTGCCAGTAGAACCATGTTAGAAGCTTTCTTT	-	-	TRBV19	TRBJ1-1
CASSLAPLASYNEQFF	TGTGCCAGCAGCTTAGCTCCCCTAGCTTCCTACAATGAGCAGTTCTTC	-	-	TRBV7-8	TRBJ2-1
CASRPSYQETQYF	TGTGCCAGCAGACCCTCGTACCAAGAGACCCAGTACTTC	-	-	TRBV6-5	TRBJ2-5
CASSLEAGFREQFF	TGTGCCAGCAGCTTAGAGGCGGGGTTCAGGGAGCAGTTCTTC	-	-	TRBV7-8	TRBJ2-1
CASSPGLGRAVYEQYF	TGTGCCAGCAGCCCCGGATTAGGGCGGGCTGTGTACGAGCAGTACTTC	-	-	TRBV11-2	TRBJ2-7
CASKMIGINTEAFF	TGTGCCAGCAAGATGATCGGGATCAACACTGAAGCTTTCTTT	few	-	TRBV27	TRBJ1-1
CASSYGFLGVTYEQYF	TGTGCCAGCAGTTACGGCTTTTTGGGAGTCACCTACGAGCAGTACTTC	-	-	TRBV6-6	TRBJ2-7
CASSVSGSWGETQYF	TGTGCCAGCAGCGTCAGCGGGAGTTGGGGAGAGACCCAGTACTTC	-	TRBD2	TRBV9	TRBJ2-5
CASSLGRGVYGYTF	TGCGCCAGCAGCTTGGGCAGGGGGGTCTATGGCTACACCTTC	-	TRBD1	TRBV5-1	TRBJ1-2
CASMTGASSGELFF	TGTGCCAGTATGACAGGGGCGAGCTCCGGGGAGCTGTTTTTT	-	TRBD1	TRBV19	TRBJ2-2
CASSHYGPDEQFF	TGCGCCAGCAGCCATTACGGACCCGATGAGCAGTTCTTC	-	-	TRBV5-1	TRBJ2-1
CASSLAVGQGGDGYTF	TGTGCCAGCAGCTTAGCTGTTGGACAGGGCGGGGATGGCTACACCTTC	-	TRBD1	TRBV7-9	TRBJ1-2
CASSRIPRETQYF	TGCGCCAGCAGCCGAATTCCTAGGGAGACCCAGTACTTC	-	-	TRBV4-1	TRBJ2-5
CASSDMVAVRYEQYF	TGTGCCAGCAGTGATATGGTAGCGGTACGCTACGAGCAGTACTTC	once	-	TRBV2	TRBJ2-7
CASSLGVGGYNEQFF	TGTGCCAGCAGCTTAGGTGTGGGAGGATACAATGAGCAGTTCTTC	-	-	TRBV11-2	TRBJ2-1
CASSALGGPYNEQFF	TGTGCCAGCTCAGCATTGGGAGGTCCCTACAATGAGCAGTTCTTC	few	-	TRBV18	TRBJ2-1
CSVGGSVDGYTF	TGCAGCGTTGGGGGCAGCGTGGATGGCTACACCTTC	few	-	TRBV29-1	TRBJ1-2
CASSPEGGPYNYGYTF	TGTGCCAGCAGCCCCGAGGGGGGCCCGTACAACTATGGCTACACCTTC	-	-	TRBV9	TRBJ1-2
CASSGTSSGANVLTF	TGTGCCAGCAGTGGGACCAGCTCTGGGGCCAACGTCCTGACTTTC	-	-	TRBV6-1	TRBJ2-6